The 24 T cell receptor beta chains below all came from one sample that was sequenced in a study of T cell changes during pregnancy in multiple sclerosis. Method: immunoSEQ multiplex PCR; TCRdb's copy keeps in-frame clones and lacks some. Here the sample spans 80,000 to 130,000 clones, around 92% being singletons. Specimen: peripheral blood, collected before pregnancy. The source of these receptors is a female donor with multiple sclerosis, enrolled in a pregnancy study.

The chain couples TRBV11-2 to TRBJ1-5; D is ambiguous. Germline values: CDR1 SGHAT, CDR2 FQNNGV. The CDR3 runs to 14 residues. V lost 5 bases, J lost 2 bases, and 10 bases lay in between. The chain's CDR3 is CASSLGRGNQPQHF. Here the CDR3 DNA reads TGTGCCAGCAGCCTGGGGAGGGGCAATCAGCCCCAGCATTTT.

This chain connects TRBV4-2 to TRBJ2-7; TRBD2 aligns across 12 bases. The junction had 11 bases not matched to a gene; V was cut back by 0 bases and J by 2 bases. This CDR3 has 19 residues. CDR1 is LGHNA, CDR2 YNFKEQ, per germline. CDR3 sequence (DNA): TGTGCCAGCAGCCAAGATTGGCTAGCGGGAGGGGATTTTCCCTACGAGCAGTACTTC. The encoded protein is CASSQDWLAGGDFPYEQYF.

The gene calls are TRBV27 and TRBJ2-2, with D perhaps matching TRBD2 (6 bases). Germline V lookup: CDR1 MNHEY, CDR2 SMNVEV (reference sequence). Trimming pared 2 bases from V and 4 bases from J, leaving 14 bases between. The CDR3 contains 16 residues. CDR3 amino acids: CASSLLQGAGTGELFF. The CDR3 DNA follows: TGTGCCAGCAGTTTACTGCAGGGAGCGGGCACCGGGGAGCTGTTTTTT.

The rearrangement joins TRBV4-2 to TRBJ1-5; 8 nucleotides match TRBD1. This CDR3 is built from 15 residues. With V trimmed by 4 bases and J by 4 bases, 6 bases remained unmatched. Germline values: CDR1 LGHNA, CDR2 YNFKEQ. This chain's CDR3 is CASSPYRGGNQPQHF. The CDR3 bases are TGTGCCAGCAGCCCCTACAGGGGGGGGAATCAGCCCCAGCATTTT.

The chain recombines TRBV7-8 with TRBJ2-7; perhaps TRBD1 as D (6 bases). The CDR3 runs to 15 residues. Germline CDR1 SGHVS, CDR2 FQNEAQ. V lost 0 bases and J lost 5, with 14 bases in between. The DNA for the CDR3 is TGTGCCAGCAGCTTAGCGGGGGCCCTCGGCCACGAGCAGTACTTC. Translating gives CASSLAGALGHEQYF.

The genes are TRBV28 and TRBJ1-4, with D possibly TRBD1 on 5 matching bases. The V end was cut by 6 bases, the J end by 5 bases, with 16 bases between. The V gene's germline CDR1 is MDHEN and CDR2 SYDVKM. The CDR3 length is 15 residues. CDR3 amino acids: CASSPGDRRNEKLFF. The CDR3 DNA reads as TGTGCCAGCAGCCCAGGCGACAGAAGGAATGAAAAACTGTTTTTT.

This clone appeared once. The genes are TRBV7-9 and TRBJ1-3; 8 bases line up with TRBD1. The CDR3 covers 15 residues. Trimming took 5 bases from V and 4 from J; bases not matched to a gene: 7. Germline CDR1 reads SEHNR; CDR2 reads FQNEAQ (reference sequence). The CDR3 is CASSPFDRGGNTIYF. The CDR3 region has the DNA TGTGCCAGCAGCCCGTTTGACAGGGGAGGAAACACCATATATTTT.

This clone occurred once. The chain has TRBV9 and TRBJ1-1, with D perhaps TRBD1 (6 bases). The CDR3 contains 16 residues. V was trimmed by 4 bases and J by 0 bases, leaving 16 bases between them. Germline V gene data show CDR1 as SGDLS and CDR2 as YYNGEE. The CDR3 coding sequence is TGTGCCAGCAGCCAGATGCAGACAGGCGTGAACACTGAAGCTTTCTTT. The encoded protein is CASSQMQTGVNTEAFF.

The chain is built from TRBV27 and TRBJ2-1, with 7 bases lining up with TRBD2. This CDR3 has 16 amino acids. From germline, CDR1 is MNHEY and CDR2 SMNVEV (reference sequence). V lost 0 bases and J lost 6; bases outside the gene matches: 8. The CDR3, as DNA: TGTGCCAGCAGTTTATCTAGGGGAGGGATTTCCAATGAGCAGTTCTTC. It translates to CASSLSRGGISNEQFF.

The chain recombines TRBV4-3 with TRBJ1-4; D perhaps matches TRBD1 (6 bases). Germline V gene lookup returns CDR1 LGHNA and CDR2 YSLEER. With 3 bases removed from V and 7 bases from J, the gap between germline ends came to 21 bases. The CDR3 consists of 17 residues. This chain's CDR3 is CASSQVLQGVPSEKLFF. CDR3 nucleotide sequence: TGCGCCAGCAGCCAGGTCCTACAGGGAGTTCCTAGTGAAAAACTGTTTTTT.

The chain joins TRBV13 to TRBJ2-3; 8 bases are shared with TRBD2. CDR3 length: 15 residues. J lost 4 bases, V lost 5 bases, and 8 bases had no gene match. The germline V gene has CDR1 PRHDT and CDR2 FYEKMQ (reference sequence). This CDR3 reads CASSRSGSISDTQYF. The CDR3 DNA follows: TGTGCCAGCAGCAGAAGCGGGAGTATTTCAGATACGCAGTATTTT.

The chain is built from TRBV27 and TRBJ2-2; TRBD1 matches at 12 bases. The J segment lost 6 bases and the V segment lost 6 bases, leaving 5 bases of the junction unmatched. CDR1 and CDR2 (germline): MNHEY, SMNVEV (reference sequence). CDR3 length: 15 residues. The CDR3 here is CASSPGTGGAGELFF. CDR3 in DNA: TGTGCCAGCAGCCCCGGGACAGGGGGCGCCGGGGAGCTGTTTTTT.

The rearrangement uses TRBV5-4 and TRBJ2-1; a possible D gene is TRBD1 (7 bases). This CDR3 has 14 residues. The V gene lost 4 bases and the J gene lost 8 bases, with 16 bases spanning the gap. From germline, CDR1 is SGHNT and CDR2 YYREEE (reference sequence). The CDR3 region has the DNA TGTGCCAGCAGCCGGGCAGGGGGGATCGATGAGCAGTTCTTC. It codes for CASSRAGGIDEQFF.

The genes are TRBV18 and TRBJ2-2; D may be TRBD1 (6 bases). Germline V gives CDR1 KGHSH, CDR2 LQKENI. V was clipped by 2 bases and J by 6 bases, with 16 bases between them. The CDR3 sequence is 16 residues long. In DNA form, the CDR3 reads TGTGCCAGCTCACCAGAGGGACACGCGAGCGCCGGGGAGCTGTTTTTT. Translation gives CASSPEGHASAGELFF.

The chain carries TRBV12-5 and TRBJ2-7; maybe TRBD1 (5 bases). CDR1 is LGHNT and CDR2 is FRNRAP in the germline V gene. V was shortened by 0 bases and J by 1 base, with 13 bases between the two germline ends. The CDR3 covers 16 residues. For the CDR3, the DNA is TGTGCTAGTGGTTTGGTACTTAACAGGATGTCCTACGAGCAGTACTTC. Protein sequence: CASGLVLNRMSYEQYF.

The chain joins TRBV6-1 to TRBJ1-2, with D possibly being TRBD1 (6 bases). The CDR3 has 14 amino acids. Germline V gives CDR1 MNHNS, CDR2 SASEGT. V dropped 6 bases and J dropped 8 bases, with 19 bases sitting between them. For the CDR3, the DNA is TGTGCCAGCAGGGAGGCAGGGGCTCCGAGGGGCTACACCTTC. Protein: CASREAGAPRGYTF.

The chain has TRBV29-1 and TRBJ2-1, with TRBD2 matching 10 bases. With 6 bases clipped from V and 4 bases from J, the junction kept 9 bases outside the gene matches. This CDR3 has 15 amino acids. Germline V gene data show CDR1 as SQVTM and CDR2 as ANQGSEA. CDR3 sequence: CSVAGLAEGYNEQFF. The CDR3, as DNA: TGCAGCGTCGCTGGACTAGCGGAGGGTTACAATGAGCAGTTCTTC.

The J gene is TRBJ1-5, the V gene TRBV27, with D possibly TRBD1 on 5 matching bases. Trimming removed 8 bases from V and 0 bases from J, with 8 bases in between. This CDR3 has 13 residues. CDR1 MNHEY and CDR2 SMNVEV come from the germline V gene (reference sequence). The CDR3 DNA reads TGTGCCAGCGGACAATTTAGCAATCAGCCCCAGCATTTT. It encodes CASGQFSNQPQHF.

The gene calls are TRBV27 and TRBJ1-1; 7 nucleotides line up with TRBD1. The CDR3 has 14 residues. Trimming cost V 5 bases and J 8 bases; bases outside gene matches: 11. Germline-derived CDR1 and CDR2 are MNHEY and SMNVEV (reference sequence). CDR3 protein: CASSVTQGRGEAFF. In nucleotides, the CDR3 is TGTGCCAGCAGTGTGACACAGGGGCGGGGAGAAGCTTTCTTT.

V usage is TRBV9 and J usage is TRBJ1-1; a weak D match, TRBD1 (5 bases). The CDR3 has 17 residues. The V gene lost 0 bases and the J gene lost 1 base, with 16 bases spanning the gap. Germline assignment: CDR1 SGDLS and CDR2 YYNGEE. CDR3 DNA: TGTGCCAGCAGCGTAGGACCATCAACAGGATCGAACACTGAAGCTTTCTTT. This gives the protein CASSVGPSTGSNTEAFF.

The CDR3 is CALLTATSYEQYF. The CDR3 nucleotides read TGTGCGTTACTGACAGCTACTTCCTACGAGCAGTACTTC. The rearrangement links TRBV6-6 to TRBJ2-7; TRBD1 might be the D (5 bases). CDR3 length: 13 amino acids. The germline CDR1 and CDR2 sequences are MNHNY and SVGAGI (reference sequence).

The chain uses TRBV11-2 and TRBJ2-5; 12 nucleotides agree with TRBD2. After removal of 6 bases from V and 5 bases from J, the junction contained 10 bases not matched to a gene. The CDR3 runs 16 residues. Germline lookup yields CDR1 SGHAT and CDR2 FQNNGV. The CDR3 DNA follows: TGTGCCAGCAGTCGCTTTCTAGCGGGAGGGCCCGAGACCCAGTACTTC. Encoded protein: CASSRFLAGGPETQYF.

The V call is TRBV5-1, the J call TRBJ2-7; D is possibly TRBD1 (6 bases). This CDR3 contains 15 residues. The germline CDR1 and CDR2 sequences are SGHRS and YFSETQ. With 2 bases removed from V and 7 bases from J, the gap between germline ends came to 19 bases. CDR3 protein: CASSFRTDSSKEQYF. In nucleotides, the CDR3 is TGCGCCAGCAGCTTTCGGACAGACTCTAGTAAGGAGCAGTACTTC.

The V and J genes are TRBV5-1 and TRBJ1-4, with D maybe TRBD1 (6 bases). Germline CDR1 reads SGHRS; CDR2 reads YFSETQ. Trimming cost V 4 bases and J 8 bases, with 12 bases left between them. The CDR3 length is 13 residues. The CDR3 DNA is TGCGCCAGCAGCCCACAGGGTGGGGAAAAACTGTTTTTT. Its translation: CASSPQGGEKLFF.